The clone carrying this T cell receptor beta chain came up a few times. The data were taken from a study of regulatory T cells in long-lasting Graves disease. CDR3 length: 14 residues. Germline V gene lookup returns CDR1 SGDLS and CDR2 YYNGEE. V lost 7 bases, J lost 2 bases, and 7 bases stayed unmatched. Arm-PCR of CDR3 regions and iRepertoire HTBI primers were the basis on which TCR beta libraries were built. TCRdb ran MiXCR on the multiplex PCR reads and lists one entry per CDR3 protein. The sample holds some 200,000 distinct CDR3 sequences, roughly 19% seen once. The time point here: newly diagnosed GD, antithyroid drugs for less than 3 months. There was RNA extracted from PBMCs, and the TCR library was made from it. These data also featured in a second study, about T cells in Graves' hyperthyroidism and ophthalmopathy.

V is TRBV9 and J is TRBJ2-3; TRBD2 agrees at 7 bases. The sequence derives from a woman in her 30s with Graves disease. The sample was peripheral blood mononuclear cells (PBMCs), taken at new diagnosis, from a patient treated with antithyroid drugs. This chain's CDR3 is CASGGEGLTDTQYF. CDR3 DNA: TGTGCCAGCGGCGGGGAGGGCCTCACAGATACGCAGTATTTT.